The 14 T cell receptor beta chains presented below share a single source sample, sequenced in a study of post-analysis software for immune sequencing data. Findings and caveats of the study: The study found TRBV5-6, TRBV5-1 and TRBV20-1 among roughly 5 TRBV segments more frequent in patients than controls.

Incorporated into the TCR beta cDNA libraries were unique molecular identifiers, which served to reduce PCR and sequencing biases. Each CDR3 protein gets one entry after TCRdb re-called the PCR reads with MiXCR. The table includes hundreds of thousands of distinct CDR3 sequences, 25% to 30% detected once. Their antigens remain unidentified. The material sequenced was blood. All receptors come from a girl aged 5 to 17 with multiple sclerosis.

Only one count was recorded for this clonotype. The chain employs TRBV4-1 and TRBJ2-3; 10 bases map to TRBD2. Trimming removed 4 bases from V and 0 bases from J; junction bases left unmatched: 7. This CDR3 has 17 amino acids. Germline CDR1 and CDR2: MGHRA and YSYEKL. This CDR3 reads CASSLRTSGGSTDTQYF. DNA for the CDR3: TGCGCCAGCAGCCTCCGGACTAGCGGAGGTAGCACAGATACGCAGTATTTT.

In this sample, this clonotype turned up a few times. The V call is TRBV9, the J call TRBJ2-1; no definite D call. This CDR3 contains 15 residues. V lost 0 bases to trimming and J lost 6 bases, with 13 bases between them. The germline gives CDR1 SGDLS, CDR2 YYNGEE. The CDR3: CASSVGVRPFNEQFF. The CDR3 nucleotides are TGTGCCAGCAGCGTAGGGGTAAGGCCGTTCAATGAGCAGTTCTTC.

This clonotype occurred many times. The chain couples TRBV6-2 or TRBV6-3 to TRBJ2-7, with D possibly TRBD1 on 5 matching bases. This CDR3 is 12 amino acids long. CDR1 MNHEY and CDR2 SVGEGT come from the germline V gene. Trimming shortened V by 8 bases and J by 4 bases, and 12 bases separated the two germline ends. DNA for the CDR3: TGTGCCAGCTTCTCTGGGGCGTACGAGCAGTACTTC. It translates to CASFSGAYEQYF.

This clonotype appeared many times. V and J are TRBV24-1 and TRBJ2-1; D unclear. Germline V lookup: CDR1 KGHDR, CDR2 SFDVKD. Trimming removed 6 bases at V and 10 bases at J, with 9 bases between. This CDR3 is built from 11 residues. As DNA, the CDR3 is TGTGCCACCAGTTCCATGGGCGAGCAGTTCTTC. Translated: CATSSMGEQFF.

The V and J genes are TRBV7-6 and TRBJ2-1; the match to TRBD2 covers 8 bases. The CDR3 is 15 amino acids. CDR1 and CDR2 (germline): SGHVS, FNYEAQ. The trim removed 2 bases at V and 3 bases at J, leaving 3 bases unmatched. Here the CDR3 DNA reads TGTGCCAGCAGCTTACGTAGCGGGGACTACAATGAGCAGTTCTTC. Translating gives CASSLRSGDYNEQFF.

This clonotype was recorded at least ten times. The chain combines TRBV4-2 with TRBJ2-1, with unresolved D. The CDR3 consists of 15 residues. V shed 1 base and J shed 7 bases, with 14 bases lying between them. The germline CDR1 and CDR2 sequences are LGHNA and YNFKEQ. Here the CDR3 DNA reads TGTGCCAGCAGCCAAGGATCGCTCCTAGGGAATGAGCAGTTCTTC. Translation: CASSQGSLLGNEQFF.

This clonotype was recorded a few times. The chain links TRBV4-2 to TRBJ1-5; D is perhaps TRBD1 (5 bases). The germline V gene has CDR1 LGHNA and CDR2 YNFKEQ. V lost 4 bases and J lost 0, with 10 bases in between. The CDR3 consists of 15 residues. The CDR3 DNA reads TGTGCCAGCAGCCCCCGACAGAATAGCAATCAGCCCCAGCATTTT. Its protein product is CASSPRQNSNQPQHF.

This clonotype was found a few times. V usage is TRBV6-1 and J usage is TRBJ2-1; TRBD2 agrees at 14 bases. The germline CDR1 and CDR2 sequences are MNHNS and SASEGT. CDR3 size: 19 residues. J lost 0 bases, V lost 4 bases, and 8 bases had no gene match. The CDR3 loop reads CASSAGLAGGPFSYNEQFF. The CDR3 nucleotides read TGTGCCAGCAGTGCCGGACTAGCGGGAGGACCGTTCTCCTACAATGAGCAGTTCTTC.

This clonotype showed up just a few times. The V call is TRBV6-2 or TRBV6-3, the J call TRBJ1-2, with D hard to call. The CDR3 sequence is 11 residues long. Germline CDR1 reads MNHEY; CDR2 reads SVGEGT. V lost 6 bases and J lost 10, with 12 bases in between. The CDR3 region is CASRTTSNYTF. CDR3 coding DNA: TGTGCCAGCAGGACTACAAGCAACTACACCTTC.

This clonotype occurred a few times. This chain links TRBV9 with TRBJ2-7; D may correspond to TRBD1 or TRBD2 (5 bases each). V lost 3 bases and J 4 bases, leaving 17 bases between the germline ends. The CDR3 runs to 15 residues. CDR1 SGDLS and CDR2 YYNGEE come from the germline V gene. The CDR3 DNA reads TGTGCCAGCAGCGCGAAAGGGACCGCCGAATACGAGCAGTACTTC. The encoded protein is CASSAKGTAEYEQYF.

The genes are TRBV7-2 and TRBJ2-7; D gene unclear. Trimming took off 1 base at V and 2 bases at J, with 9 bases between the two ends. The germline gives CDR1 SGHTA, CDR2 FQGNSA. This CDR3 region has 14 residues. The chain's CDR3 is CASSLEARAYEQYF. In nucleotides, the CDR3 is TGTGCCAGCAGCTTAGAGGCCCGGGCCTACGAGCAGTACTTC.

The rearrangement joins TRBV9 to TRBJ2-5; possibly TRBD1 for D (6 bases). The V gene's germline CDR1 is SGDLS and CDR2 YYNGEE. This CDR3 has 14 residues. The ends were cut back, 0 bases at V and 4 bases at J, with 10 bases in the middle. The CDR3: CASSVGTESETQYF. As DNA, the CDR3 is TGTGCCAGCAGCGTAGGGACAGAGTCAGAGACCCAGTACTTC.

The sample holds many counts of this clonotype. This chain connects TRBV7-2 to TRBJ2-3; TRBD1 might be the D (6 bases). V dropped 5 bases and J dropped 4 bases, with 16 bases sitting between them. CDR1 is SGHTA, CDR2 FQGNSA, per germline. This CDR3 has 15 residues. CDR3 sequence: CASSANRDLADTQYF. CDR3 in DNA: TGTGCCAGCAGCGCGAACAGGGATCTGGCAGATACGCAGTATTTT.

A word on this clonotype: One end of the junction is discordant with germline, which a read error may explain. DNA for the CDR3: TGTGTCAGCAGCTTTAGACTAGCGGGGAATAAAGATACGCAGTATTTT. Encoded protein: CVSSFRLAGNKDTQYF. This chain connects TRBV7-2 to TRBJ2-3, with TRBD2 matching 11 bases. The CDR3 is 16 amino acids. The V gene's germline CDR1 is SGHTA and CDR2 FQGNSA.